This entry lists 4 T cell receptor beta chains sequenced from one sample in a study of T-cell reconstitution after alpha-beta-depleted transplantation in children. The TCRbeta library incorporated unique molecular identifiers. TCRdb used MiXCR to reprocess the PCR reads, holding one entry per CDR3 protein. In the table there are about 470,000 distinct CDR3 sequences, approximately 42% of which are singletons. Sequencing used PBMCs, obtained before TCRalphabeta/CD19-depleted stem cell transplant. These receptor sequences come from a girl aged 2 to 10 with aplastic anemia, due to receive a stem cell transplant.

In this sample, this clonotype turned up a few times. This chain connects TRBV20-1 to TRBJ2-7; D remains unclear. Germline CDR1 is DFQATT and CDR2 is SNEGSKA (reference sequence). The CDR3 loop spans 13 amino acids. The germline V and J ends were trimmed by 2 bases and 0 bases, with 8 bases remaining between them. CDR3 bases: TGCAGTGCTAGATGGGTCTCCTCCTACGAGCAGTACTTC. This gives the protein CSARWVSSYEQYF.

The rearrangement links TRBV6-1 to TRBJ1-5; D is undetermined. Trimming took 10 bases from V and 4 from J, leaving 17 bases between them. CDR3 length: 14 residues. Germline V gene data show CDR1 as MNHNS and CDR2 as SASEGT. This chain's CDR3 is CATDRTRGNQPQHF. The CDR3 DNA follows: TGTGCCACCGACCGTACAAGAGGAAATCAGCCCCAGCATTTT.

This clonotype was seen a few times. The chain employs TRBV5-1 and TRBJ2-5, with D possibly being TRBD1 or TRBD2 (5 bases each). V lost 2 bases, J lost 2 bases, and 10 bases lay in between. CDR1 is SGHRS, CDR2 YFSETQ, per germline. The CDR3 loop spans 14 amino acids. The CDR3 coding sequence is TGCGCCAGCAGCTTAGGGACCGCTCAAGAGACCCAGTACTTC. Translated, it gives CASSLGTAQETQYF.

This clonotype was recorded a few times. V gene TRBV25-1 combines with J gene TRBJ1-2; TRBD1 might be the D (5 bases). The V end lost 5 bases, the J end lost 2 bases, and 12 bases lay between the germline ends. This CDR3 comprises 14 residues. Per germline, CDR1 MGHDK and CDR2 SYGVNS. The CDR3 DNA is TGTGCCAGCAGTCCTCTGGGGGGGAACTATGGCTACACCTTC. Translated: CASSPLGGNYGYTF.